Presented here are 10 T cell receptor beta chains from one specimen sequenced in a study of neoadjuvant anti-PD-1 for oral cavity cancer. The table came from immunoSEQ multiplex PCR; TCRdb's copy has only in-frame clones and leaves some out. The profile covers over 30,000 clones, with around four fifths appearing a single time and 3% to 4% taken by the ten largest. The time point denotes: after neoadjuvant nivolumab, at surgical resection. Sequencing used PBMCs, obtained after nivolumab (anti-PD-1) treatment. The receptors here all came from a person aged 40-85 years with oral cavity squamous cell carcinoma.

The V call is TRBV4-3, the J call TRBJ2-2; TRBD1 matches 10 bases. Germline lookup yields CDR1 LGHNA and CDR2 YSLEER. The CDR3 sequence is 15 residues long. V trimming: 2 bases; J trimming: 8 bases; junction bases outside the gene matches: 5. CDR3 loop: CASSQSGQGLGELFF. CDR3 nucleotides: TGCGCCAGCAGCCAATCGGGACAGGGGCTTGGGGAGCTGTTTTTT.

In the case of this clone: Since a much larger clone is just one base distant, this may be a read error. The chain is built from TRBV6-5 and TRBJ1-6, with 7 bases lining up with TRBD1. CDR3 length: 13 amino acids. Germline CDR1 and CDR2: MNHEY and SVGAGI. V was pared by 5 bases and J by 7 bases, with 2 bases of the junction left unmatched. CDR3 nucleotide sequence: TGTGCCAGCAGTGACAGGGAAAATTCACCCCTCCACTTT. It encodes CASSDRENSPLHF.

The chain carries TRBV11-1 and TRBJ2-2, with TRBD2 matching 7 bases. CDR3 length: 14 residues. The germline gives CDR1 SGHAT, CDR2 FQDESV (reference sequence). Germline trimming cut 0 bases from V and 5 bases from J; bases unmatched to any gene: 0. CDR3 loop: CASSLAGGTGELFF. For the CDR3, the DNA is TGTGCCAGCAGCTTAGCGGGGGGGACCGGGGAGCTGTTTTTT.

J is TRBJ2-7 and V is TRBV11-2; perhaps D is TRBD1 or TRBD2 (5 bases each). This CDR3 is built from 14 residues. V lost 1 base and J lost 5, with 12 bases in between. Per germline, CDR1 SGHAT and CDR2 FQNNGV. Written as DNA, the CDR3 is TGTGCCAGCAGCTTAGTTGGATGGGGGAACGAGCAGTACTTC. Residues: CASSLVGWGNEQYF.

The V gene is TRBV9, the J gene TRBJ2-7, with D perhaps TRBD2 (6 bases). The V and J ends lost 0 bases and 6 bases respectively, with 13 bases between them. CDR3 length: 14 residues. Germline V CDR1 and CDR2: SGDLS, YYNGEE. This chain's CDR3 is CASSVEGRDSEQYF. In DNA, the CDR3 is TGTGCCAGCAGCGTAGAGGGGCGGGACTCCGAGCAGTACTTC.

The genes are TRBV2 and TRBJ1-2, with 10 bases fitting TRBD1. With 2 bases clipped from V and 6 bases from J, the junction kept 15 bases outside the gene matches. The CDR3 extends over 18 amino acids. Germline V lookup: CDR1 SNHLY, CDR2 FYNNEI. CDR3 nucleotides: TGTGCCAGCAGTGAACTCACCAGAACCCTCGGGACAGGGGATGGCTACACCTTC. Protein: CASSELTRTLGTGDGYTF.

The rearrangement joins TRBV19 to TRBJ2-5, with D perhaps given as TRBD1 or TRBD2 (5 bases each). The CDR3 is 15 residues long. V was trimmed by 1 base and J by 1 base, leaving 10 bases between them. The V gene's germline CDR1 is LNHDA and CDR2 SQIVND (reference sequence). CDR3 in DNA: TGTGCCAGTAGTATAGGGGACCGGCTCCAAGAGACCCAGTACTTC. This encodes CASSIGDRLQETQYF.

By sample share, this clone is large. CDR3 protein: CASSDPDNGETGELFF. DNA for the CDR3: TGCGCCAGCAGTGACCCGGATAATGGGGAAACCGGGGAGCTGTTTTTT. The chain uses TRBV10-1 and TRBJ2-2, with unresolved D. V lost 3 bases, J lost 5 bases, and 16 bases lay in between. The CDR3 is 16 residues long. Germline CDR1 WNHNN, CDR2 SYGVQD (reference sequence).

The chain joins TRBV27 to TRBJ2-7, with D tentatively TRBD1 or TRBD2 (6 bases each). This CDR3 has 15 amino acids. The germline V and J ends were trimmed by 0 bases and 7 bases, with 16 bases remaining between them. CDR1 and CDR2 from the germline V gene are MNHEY and SMNVEV (reference sequence). The CDR3 bases are TGTGCCAGCAGTTTATCGTGGGGGGCCTCTGGGGAGCAGTACTTC. It specifies CASSLSWGASGEQYF.

The V gene is TRBV7-2, the J gene TRBJ1-1; D ambiguous. The CDR3 spans 15 residues. V shed 3 bases and J shed 5 bases, with 16 bases lying between them. In germline, CDR1 is SGHTA, CDR2 FQGNSA. This CDR3 is CASSFPLLTGTEAFF. In nucleotides, the CDR3 is TGTGCCAGCAGCTTCCCCCTTCTTACGGGGACTGAAGCTTTCTTT. Full variable domain (outside the CDR3, taken from reference TRBV7-2 and TRBJ1-1): GAGVSQSPSNKVTEKGKDVELRCDPISGHTALYWYRQSLGQGLEFLIYFQGNSAPDKSGLPSDRFSAERTGGSVSTLTIQRTQQEDSAVYLCASSFPLLTGTEAFFGQGTRLTVV.